Below, one T cell receptor (beta chain) is given with its context. Its specificity is not known. This entry comes from a study of cytomegalovirus exposure and HLA in healthy donors. Germline CDR1 SGHTA, CDR2 FQGNSA. V dropped 5 bases and J dropped 1 base, with 14 bases sitting between them. This CDR3 is 15 amino acids long. 13 Jbeta primers and 60 Vbeta primers were used for the PCR. This table comes from immunoSEQ multiplex PCR, and its TCRdb copy is limited to in-frame clones, with some not included. This sample has under 200,000 clones, with roughly 80% found just once. Study findings and constraints: Some highly shared sequence variants likely arose as a pipeline artifact.

The sequenced sample consisted of PBMCs. This chain connects TRBV7-2 to TRBJ1-1; D may be TRBD1 (6 bases). This receptor was taken from a woman in her forties or fifties in good health and CMV-seronegative. Here the CDR3 reads CASSQHRVTNTEAFF. CDR3 nucleotide sequence: TGTGCCAGCAGCCAGCACAGGGTTACGAACACTGAAGCTTTCTTT.